The subject of this entry is one T cell receptor beta chain. Its target is not known. Donors were nominally healthy when sampled, though unrecorded immune exposures were likely. It was with 60 Vbeta and 13 Jbeta primers that the PCR ran. Only in-frame clones appear in the TCRdb table, and some are missing; sequencing was by immunoSEQ multiplex PCR. The top ten clones hold approximately 2.1% of a sample with 150,000 to 200,000 clones, roughly 79% of them seen once. These data are taken from a study of cytomegalovirus exposure and HLA in healthy donors. Points from the study as a whole: The CMV antigen specificity of three CMV-associated chains was confirmed through in vitro analysis. In a later analysis, most CMV-associated TCR beta chains appeared HLA-restricted. Later analysis identified several of the most significant clusters that appeared linked to common viral pathogens.

Trimming cost V 3 bases and J 1 base, with 7 bases left between them. The CDR3 runs 13 residues. Germline V gene data show CDR1 as SGHRS and CDR2 as YFSETQ. Sequenced material: PBMCs. This chain uses TRBV5-1 with TRBJ1-2, with a weak D call TRBD1 (5 bases). This TCR was sampled from a woman in her thirties in good health and CMV-seropositive. The CDR3 is CASSYDSNYGYTF. CDR3 nucleotides: TGCGCCAGCAGCTACGACAGTAACTATGGCTACACCTTC.